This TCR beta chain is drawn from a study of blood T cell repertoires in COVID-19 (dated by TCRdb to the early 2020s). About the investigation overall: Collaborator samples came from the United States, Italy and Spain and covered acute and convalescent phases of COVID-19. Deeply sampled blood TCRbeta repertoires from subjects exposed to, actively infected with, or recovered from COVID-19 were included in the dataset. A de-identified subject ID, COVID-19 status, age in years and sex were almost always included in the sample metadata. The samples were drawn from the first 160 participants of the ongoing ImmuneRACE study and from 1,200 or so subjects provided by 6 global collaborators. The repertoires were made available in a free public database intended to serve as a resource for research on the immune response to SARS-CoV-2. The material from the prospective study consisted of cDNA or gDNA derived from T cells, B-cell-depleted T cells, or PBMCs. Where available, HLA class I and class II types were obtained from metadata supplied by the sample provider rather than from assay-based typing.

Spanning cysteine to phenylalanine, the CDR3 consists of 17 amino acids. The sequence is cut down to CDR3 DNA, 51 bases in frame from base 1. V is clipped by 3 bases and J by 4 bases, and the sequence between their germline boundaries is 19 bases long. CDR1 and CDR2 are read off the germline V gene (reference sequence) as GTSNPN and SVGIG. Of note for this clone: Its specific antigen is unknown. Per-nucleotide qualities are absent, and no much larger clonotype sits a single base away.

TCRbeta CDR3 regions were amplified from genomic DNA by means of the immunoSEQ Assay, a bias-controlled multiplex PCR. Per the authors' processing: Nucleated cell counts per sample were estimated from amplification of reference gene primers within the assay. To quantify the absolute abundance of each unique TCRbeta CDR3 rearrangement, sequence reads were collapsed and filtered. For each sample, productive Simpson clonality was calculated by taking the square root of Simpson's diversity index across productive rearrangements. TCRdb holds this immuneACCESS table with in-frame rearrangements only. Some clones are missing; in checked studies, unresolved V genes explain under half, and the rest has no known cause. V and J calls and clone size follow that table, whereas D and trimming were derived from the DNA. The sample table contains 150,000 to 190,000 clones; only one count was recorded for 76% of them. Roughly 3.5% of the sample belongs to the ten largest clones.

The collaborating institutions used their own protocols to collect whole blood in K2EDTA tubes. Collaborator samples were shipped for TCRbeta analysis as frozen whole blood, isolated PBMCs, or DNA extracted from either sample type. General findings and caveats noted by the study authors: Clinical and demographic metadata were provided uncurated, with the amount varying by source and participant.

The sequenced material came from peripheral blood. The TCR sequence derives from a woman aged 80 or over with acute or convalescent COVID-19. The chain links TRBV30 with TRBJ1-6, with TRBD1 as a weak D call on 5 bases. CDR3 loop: CAWSQGMGGRYNSPLHF. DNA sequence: TGTGCCTGGAGCCAGGGCATGGGGGGGAGATATAATTCACCCCTCCACTTT.